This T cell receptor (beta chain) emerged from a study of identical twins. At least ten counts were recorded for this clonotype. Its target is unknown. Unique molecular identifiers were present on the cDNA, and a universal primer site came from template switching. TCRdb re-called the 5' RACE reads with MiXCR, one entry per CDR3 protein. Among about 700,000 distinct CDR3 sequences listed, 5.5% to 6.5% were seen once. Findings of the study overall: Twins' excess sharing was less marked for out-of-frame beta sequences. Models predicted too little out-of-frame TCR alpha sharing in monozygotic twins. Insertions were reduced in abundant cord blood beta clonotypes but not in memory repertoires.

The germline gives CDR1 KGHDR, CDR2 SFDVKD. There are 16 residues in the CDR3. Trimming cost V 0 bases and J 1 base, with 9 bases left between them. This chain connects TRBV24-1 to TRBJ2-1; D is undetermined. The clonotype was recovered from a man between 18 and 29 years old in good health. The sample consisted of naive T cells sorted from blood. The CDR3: CATSDLNGSSYNEQFF. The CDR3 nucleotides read TGTGCCACCAGTGATTTGAACGGTTCATCCTACAATGAGCAGTTCTTC.